This entry concerns a single T cell receptor beta chain. The data stem from a study of shared clonotypes between healthy human individuals. Only in-frame clones appear in the TCRdb table, and some are missing; sequencing was by immunoSEQ multiplex PCR. Counted here are about 2.4 million clones, 80% to 95% occurring once; the ten biggest clones make up roughly 0.39%. V was clipped by 4 bases and J by 2 bases, with 12 bases between them. The CDR3 runs 16 residues. Germline lookup yields CDR1 SEHNR and CDR2 FQNEAQ (reference sequence). Sequencing was carried out using naive CD4+ T cells from PBMCs. Subset here: CD45RA+ positively selected. This receptor was obtained from a man aged 18-30 years in good health. Some clones in this sample may be carry-over from other donors' samples. V and J are TRBV7-9 and TRBJ2-6; D not resolved. The CDR3 nucleotides are TGTGCCAGCAGCTCCCCTTTGTGGCCTGGGGCCAACGTCCTGACTTTC. Protein: CASSSPLWPGANVLTF.